These 14 T cell receptor beta chains share one sample of origin, sequenced in a study of spatial heterogeneity in lung cancer. Via MiXCR, TCRdb re-called the 5' RACE reads, giving one row per CDR3 protein. This sample has about 36,000 distinct CDR3 sequences, with approximately 5.2% found just once. The time point here: sample taken at primary tumor resection. Researchers sequenced whole RNA taken from tumor, nontumor lung or frozen PBMC without sorting. The input for sequencing was PBMCs, taken at surgery. All receptors come from a female donor with early-stage non-small cell lung cancer.

This clonotype was seen ten or more times. The rearrangement uses TRBV18 and TRBJ1-1; D is uncertain. Trimming pared 2 bases from V and 4 bases from J, leaving 11 bases between. This CDR3 spans 14 amino acids. In germline, CDR1 is KGHSH, CDR2 LQKENI. CDR3 sequence reads: CASSPAMPPTEAFF. CDR3 nucleotides: TGTGCCAGCTCACCAGCGATGCCACCCACTGAAGCTTTCTTT.

This clonotype was seen a handful of times. This chain connects TRBV15 to TRBJ2-2, with D perhaps matching TRBD2 (6 bases). V was shortened by 5 bases and J by 2 bases, with 12 bases between the two germline ends. CDR3 length: 15 amino acids. The germline CDR1 and CDR2 sequences are LNHNV and YYDKDF (reference sequence). CDR3 sequence: CATSAGTHNTGELFF. The CDR3 DNA reads TGTGCCACCAGCGCGGGAACCCATAACACCGGGGAGCTGTTTTTT.

This clonotype occurred many times. The chain recombines TRBV2 with TRBJ1-6; D is perhaps TRBD1 (5 bases). V was shortened by 5 bases and J by 8 bases, with 22 bases between the two germline ends. Germline V gene sequence: CDR1 SNHLY, CDR2 FYNNEI. The CDR3 is 17 residues long. The CDR3 bases are TGTGCCAGCAGTTACCAAACTTCCGACAGTCCTGATTCACCCCTCCACTTT. Translation: CASSYQTSDSPDSPLHF.

This clonotype appeared many times. The chain carries TRBV24-1 and TRBJ2-3; 8 bases align to TRBD1. The CDR3 contains 14 residues. Germline trimming cut 9 bases from V and 2 bases from J; bases unmatched to any gene: 6. CDR1 and CDR2 from the germline V gene are KGHDR and SFDVKD. CDR3 residues: CATAPGQDTDTQYF. The CDR3 DNA sequence: TGTGCCACCGCTCCGGGACAGGACACAGATACGCAGTATTTT.

This clonotype was counted at least ten times. V gene TRBV20-1 combines with J gene TRBJ1-2; a weak D match, TRBD1 (5 bases). CDR1 is DFQATT and CDR2 is SNEGSKA in the germline V gene (reference sequence). The V and J ends lost 1 base and 5 bases respectively, with 11 bases between them. CDR3 length: 13 residues. The CDR3 coding sequence is TGCAGTGCTAGAGCTCAAGGGGAGTATGGCTACACCTTC. Translated: CSARAQGEYGYTF.

This clonotype was counted many times. The CDR3 sequence: CASSPTGSNEQFF. The CDR3 nucleotides read TGTGCCAGCAGCCCGACAGGGTCCAATGAGCAGTTCTTC. The chain recombines TRBV12-3 or TRBV12-4 with TRBJ2-1, with 7 bases identical to TRBD1. The CDR3 has 13 residues. Unmatched junction bases numbered 5, after V lost 6 bases and J lost 6 bases.

This clonotype was seen at least ten times. This rearrangement joins TRBV7-9 to TRBJ1-1; D is unclear. The CDR3 has 14 amino acids. V was pared by 3 bases and J by 0 bases, with 8 bases between. The germline gives CDR1 SEHNR, CDR2 FQNEAQ (reference sequence). Here the CDR3 DNA reads TGTGCCAGCAGCTTGGGCCTCCTGAACACTGAAGCTTTCTTT. It translates to CASSLGLLNTEAFF.

This clonotype was found many times. The chain recombines TRBV15 with TRBJ2-1; TRBD2 matches 13 bases. The CDR3 contains 17 residues. V shed 6 bases, J shed 8 bases, and the junction held 13 bases outside the gene matches. Germline CDR1 and CDR2: LNHNV and YYDKDF (reference sequence). CDR3 loop: CATSTTGTSGKGDEQFF. DNA for the CDR3: TGTGCCACCAGTACAACCGGGACTAGCGGGAAGGGCGATGAGCAGTTCTTC.

This clonotype was counted at least ten times. This chain connects TRBV5-1 to TRBJ2-3; D call uncertain. V was clipped by 0 bases and J by 0 bases, with 8 bases between them. The CDR3 is made up of 15 amino acids. Per the germline V gene, CDR1 is SGHRS and CDR2 is YFSETQ. The CDR3 loop is CASSLGQASTDTQYF. DNA for the CDR3: TGCGCCAGCAGCTTGGGGCAGGCTAGCACAGATACGCAGTATTTT.

Notes on this clonotype: A much bigger clone sits one base away, suggesting this may be a read error. The chain links TRBV11-3 to TRBJ2-1; tentatively, D is TRBD2 (6 bases). In germline, CDR1 is SGHNT, CDR2 YENEEA. V lost 1 base to trimming and J lost 5 bases, with 12 bases between them. This CDR3 comprises 15 residues. CDR3 nucleotide sequence: TGTGCCAGCAGCTTAGGCGGGATGATTAACAATGAGCAGTTCTTC. It translates to CASSLGGMINNEQFF.

At least ten counts were recorded for this clonotype. The chain recombines TRBV7-8 with TRBJ1-6; TRBD1 agrees at 9 bases. There are 14 residues in the CDR3. Germline V lookup: CDR1 SGHVS, CDR2 FQNEAQ. J lost 8 bases, V lost 3 bases, and 2 bases had no gene match. Written as DNA, the CDR3 is TGTGCCAGCAGCTTCACAGGGGGCTATTCACCCCTCCACTTT. Protein product: CASSFTGGYSPLHF.

The sample holds one count of this clonotype. V is TRBV3-1 and J is TRBJ2-3; no definite D call. This CDR3 is built from 15 residues. Germline assignment: CDR1 LGHDT and CDR2 YNNKEL (reference sequence). V lost 4 bases and J 2 bases, leaving 13 bases between the germline ends. CDR3 nucleotides: TGTGCCAGCAGCCTCTTGAGGTGCCACACAGATACGCAGTATTTT. Its protein product is CASSLLRCHTDTQYF.

This clonotype was recorded at least ten times. V gene TRBV18 combines with J gene TRBJ2-7; D perhaps matches TRBD1 (6 bases). Trimming took 3 bases from V and 5 from J, leaving 11 bases between them. In germline, CDR1 is KGHSH, CDR2 LQKENI. This CDR3 spans 13 amino acids. The DNA of the CDR3 is TGTGCCAGCTCACCGGGACAAACGAACGAGCAGTACTTC. It encodes CASSPGQTNEQYF.

Many counts were recorded for this clonotype. The chain combines TRBV5-4 with TRBJ2-3; the D gene is possibly TRBD2 (5 bases). The V gene lost 6 bases and the J gene lost 2 bases, with 22 bases spanning the gap. This CDR3 region has 17 residues. The germline gives CDR1 SGHNT, CDR2 YYREEE (reference sequence). CDR3: CASTRGAGLTITDTQYF. CDR3 nucleotides: TGTGCCAGCACCCGGGGAGCTGGACTCACCATCACAGATACGCAGTATTTT. The variable domain in full, completed from reference TRBV5-4 and TRBJ2-3, reads ETGVTQSPTHLIKTRGQQVTLRCSSQSGHNTVSWYQQALGQGPQFIFQYYREEENGRGNFPPRFSGLQFPNYSSELNVNALELDDSALYLCASTRGAGLTITDTQYFGPGTRLTVL.